This TCR beta chain originates from a study of blood T cell repertoires in COVID-19. TCRdb keeps only in-frame clones here, not all; method: immunoSEQ multiplex PCR. The sample lists about 160,000 clones, around 77% occurring once. V lost 2 bases to trimming and J lost 4 bases, with 12 bases between them. Germline CDR1 reads SGHRS; CDR2 reads YFSETQ. This CDR3 has 14 residues. The source is a man between 65 and 79 years old with acute or convalescent COVID-19. The specimen sequenced was peripheral blood. The J gene is TRBJ1-2, the V gene TRBV5-1, with D perhaps TRBD1 (6 bases). CDR3 nucleotides: TGCGCCAGCAGCTTTGGACAGTCATTCTATGGCTACACCTTC. Amino acids: CASSFGQSFYGYTF.